The 16 T cell receptor beta chains below all came from one sample that was sequenced in a study of cytomegalovirus exposure and HLA in healthy donors. The PCR used 60 Vbeta and 13 Jbeta primers. TCRdb's copy holds only in-frame clones and misses some; the assay was immunoSEQ multiplex PCR. The table has tens of thousands of clones, around 81% seen once. The sample was PBMCs. The receptors here all came from a woman in her twenties or thirties in good health and CMV-seronegative.

The chain is built from TRBV11-3 and TRBJ2-2; D is possibly TRBD2 (6 bases). Trimming left V 5 bases short and J 7 bases short, with 14 bases between. Germline-derived CDR1 and CDR2 are SGHNT and YENEEA. The CDR3 has 14 residues. In DNA, the CDR3 is TGTGCCAGCAGCCCGCCTAGCGCCGACGGGGAGCTGTTTTTT. Translating it yields CASSPPSADGELFF.

The chain has TRBV6-6 and TRBJ2-5; 9 bases align to TRBD1. Germline V CDR1 and CDR2: MNHNY, SVGAGI (reference sequence). Germline trimming cut 10 bases from V and 2 bases from J; bases unmatched to any gene: 8. CDR3 size: 14 residues. CDR3 in amino acids: CATGQGTLQETQYF. As DNA, the CDR3 is TGTGCCACTGGACAGGGGACCCTGCAAGAGACCCAGTACTTC.

V gene TRBV9 combines with J gene TRBJ1-1, with D maybe TRBD1 (5 bases). The length of the CDR3 is 14 residues. The V and J ends lost 4 bases and 1 base respectively, with 11 bases between them. Germline assignment: CDR1 SGDLS and CDR2 YYNGEE. CDR3 DNA: TGTGCCAGCAGCTCCCGACAGAGGAACACTGAAGCTTTCTTT. Translation: CASSSRQRNTEAFF.

The chain uses TRBV27 and TRBJ2-1; 15 bases map to TRBD2. Per the germline V gene, CDR1 is MNHEY and CDR2 is SMNVEV (reference sequence). The CDR3 has 17 amino acids. Losses at the gene ends were 5 bases for V and 10 bases for J; bases not matched to a gene: 12. This CDR3 reads CASSTSSAGLAGGEQFF. The CDR3 DNA is TGTGCCAGCAGTACCTCCTCGGCGGGACTAGCGGGAGGAGAGCAGTTCTTC.

The chain employs TRBV7-9 and TRBJ1-1, with D unresolved. Trimming removed 10 bases from V and 1 base from J, with 13 bases in between. This CDR3 region has 13 residues. Germline assignment: CDR1 SEHNR and CDR2 FQNEAQ (reference sequence). This CDR3 reads CATFQTQNTEAFF. The DNA of the CDR3 is TGTGCCACCTTTCAGACACAGAACACTGAAGCTTTCTTT.

This clone was seen more than once but under ten times. The genes are TRBV6-1 and TRBJ2-2, with D possibly being TRBD1 (6 bases). There are 15 residues in the CDR3. V was cut by 5 bases and J by 0 bases, with 10 bases left in between. Germline assignment: CDR1 MNHNS and CDR2 SASEGT. Written as DNA, the CDR3 is TGTGCCAGCAGTTGGGGGACATCGAACACCGGGGAGCTGTTTTTT. The encoded protein is CASSWGTSNTGELFF.

The rearrangement links TRBV6-5 to TRBJ1-5; TRBD1 might be the D (5 bases). Germline assignment: CDR1 MNHEY and CDR2 SVGAGI. The CDR3 covers 15 residues. The germline V and J ends were trimmed by 6 bases and 0 bases, with 12 bases remaining between them. CDR3 in amino acids: CASSSWGDSNQPQHF. The CDR3 DNA reads as TGTGCCAGCAGCTCGTGGGGGGATAGCAATCAGCCCCAGCATTTT.

The chain joins TRBV2 to TRBJ1-6; 9 bases are a match to TRBD1. V shed 3 bases, J shed 3 bases, and the junction held 6 bases outside the gene matches. The CDR3 is 17 residues long. Germline V gene lookup returns CDR1 SNHLY and CDR2 FYNNEI. CDR3 in DNA: TGTGCCAGCAGTGAGCCGGGACAGGGATACTATAATTCACCCCTCCACTTT. It is translated as CASSEPGQGYYNSPLHF.

The genes are TRBV28 and TRBJ2-1, with TRBD1 identical over 11 bases. Trimming at V came to 5 bases and at J to 9 bases, leaving 9 bases not matched to a gene. This CDR3 is 15 amino acids long. Germline-derived CDR1 and CDR2 are MDHEN and SYDVKM. The DNA for the CDR3 is TGTGCCAGCAGTCTCGCCGGGACAGGGGGTCTTGAGCAGTTCTTC. The encoded protein is CASSLAGTGGLEQFF.

The chain couples TRBV15 to TRBJ2-1, with a possible D match to TRBD2 (6 bases). This CDR3 is built from 19 residues. Trimming cost V 0 bases and J 10 bases, with 28 bases left between them. Germline assignment: CDR1 LNHNV and CDR2 YYDKDF (reference sequence). The CDR3 here is CATSRDFYSAEGRLHEQFF. CDR3 nucleotide sequence: TGTGCCACCAGCAGAGATTTTTATTCGGCGGAGGGCCGGTTACACGAGCAGTTCTTC.

The gene calls are TRBV7-8 and TRBJ2-1, with TRBD2 matching 12 bases. From germline, CDR1 is SGHVS and CDR2 FQNEAQ. The CDR3 runs to 18 residues. J lost 5 bases, V lost 2 bases, and 10 bases had no gene match. CDR3: CASSLNGLAGTRDNEQFF. The CDR3 DNA is TGTGCCAGCAGCTTAAACGGACTAGCGGGGACTCGGGACAATGAGCAGTTCTTC.

This clone showed up just a few times. The CDR3 DNA reads TGTGCCTGGAGTGGGCCTAACAGGGGAGGCACCGGGGAGCTGTTTTTT. Protein product: CAWSGPNRGGTGELFF. The chain is built from TRBV30 and TRBJ2-2, with D tentatively TRBD1 (7 bases). Germline CDR1 reads GTSNPN; CDR2 reads SVGIG (reference sequence). CDR3 size: 16 residues. V lost 1 base, J lost 4 bases, and 16 bases lay in between. The whole variable domain, filled in from reference TRBV30 and TRBJ2-2, reads SQTIHQWPATLVQPVGSPLSLECTVEGTSNPNLYWYRQAAGRGLQLLFYSVGIGQISSEVPQNLSASRPQDRQFILSSKKLLLSDSGFYLCAWSGPNRGGTGELFFGEGSRLTVL.

The V gene is TRBV28, the J gene TRBJ1-1; 12 bases are shared with TRBD1. Germline assignment: CDR1 MDHEN and CDR2 SYDVKM. Trimming took 8 bases from V and 7 from J; bases not matched to a gene: 11. The length of the CDR3 is 15 residues. The CDR3 DNA sequence: TGTGCCAGCGGTTCGGGGGGACAGGGGGCTGATGAAGCTTTCTTT. Encoded protein: CASGSGGQGADEAFF.

The V call is TRBV28, the J call TRBJ2-1; 16 positions agree with TRBD2. Losses at the gene ends were 3 bases for V and 6 bases for J; bases not matched to a gene: 11. CDR1 is MDHEN, CDR2 SYDVKM, per germline. The CDR3 has 19 amino acids. This chain's CDR3 is CASSFPRVGTSGRANEQFF. The CDR3 DNA reads TGTGCCAGCAGTTTCCCCCGGGTGGGGACTAGCGGGAGGGCCAATGAGCAGTTCTTC.

This clone appeared a single time. The chain carries TRBV2 and TRBJ1-2, with D possibly being TRBD1 (6 bases). The germline V gene encodes CDR1 SNHLY and CDR2 FYNNEI. CDR3 size: 15 residues. Trimming took off 0 bases at V and 6 bases at J, with 14 bases between the two ends. CDR3 nucleotide sequence: TGTGCCAGCAGTGAAGCCCTGACAGGCAAAGATGGCTACACCTTC. Protein: CASSEALTGKDGYTF.

CDR3 amino acids: CSVELWPEKLFF. The CDR3 nucleotides read TGCAGCGTTGAGTTGTGGCCAGAAAAACTGTTTTTT. V usage is TRBV29-1 and J usage is TRBJ1-4; unclear D gene. The CDR3 spans 12 residues. V lost 3 bases and J 8 bases, leaving 10 bases between the germline ends. CDR1 is SQVTM and CDR2 is ANQGSEA in the germline V gene.